Presented here are 16 T cell receptor beta chains from one specimen sequenced in a study of metastatic and nonmetastatic thyroid tumors. Using MiXCR, TCRdb re-called clones from the PCR reads. This table has some 20,000 clones, approximately 30% appearing once. Nobody among the patients had been given any treatment before thyroid surgery. Sequencing was performed on adjacent normal tissue. The receptors come from a female donor with papillary thyroid cancer or a benign thyroid nodule (not recorded which). Some clones in this sample may be carry-over from other donors' samples.

V is TRBV7-2 and J is TRBJ1-2; D unresolved. Germline V gives CDR1 SGHTA, CDR2 FQGNSA. The CDR3 spans 13 residues. Trimming removed 1 base at V and 4 bases at J, with 7 bases between. Here the CDR3 reads CASSLDTSYGYTF. The CDR3 DNA reads TGTGCCAGCAGCTTAGACACAAGCTATGGCTACACCTTC. The whole variable domain, remainder taken from reference TRBV7-2 and TRBJ1-2, is GAGVSQSPSNKVTEKGKDVELRCDPISGHTALYWYRQSLGQGLEFLIYFQGNSAPDKSGLPSDRFSAERTGGSVSTLTIQRTQQEDSAVYLCASSLDTSYGYTFGSGTRLTVV.

This clone was observed at least ten times. The rearrangement links TRBV5-5 to TRBJ2-1; D is undetermined. There are 12 residues in the CDR3. Deletions cut 2 bases from V and 8 bases from J, with 8 bases between. Germline-derived CDR1 and CDR2 are SGHKS and YYEKEE (reference sequence). CDR3 region: CASSFRWDEQFF. CDR3 DNA: TGTGCCAGCAGCTTCCGTTGGGATGAGCAGTTCTTC.

The sample holds a few counts of this clone. The same CDR3 also results from other DNA sequences found in this sample. The V call is TRBV6-2 or TRBV6-3, the J call TRBJ2-7, with D perhaps TRBD2 (5 bases). Between the trimmed V and J ends, which lost 2 bases and 2 bases, there was a span of 13 bases. From germline, CDR1 is MNHEY and CDR2 SVGEGT. The CDR3 has 15 amino acids. This chain's CDR3 is CASSYSASGTYEQYF. The CDR3, as DNA: TGTGCCAGCAGTTACAGTGCCAGCGGCACCTACGAGCAGTACTTC.

The chain has TRBV6-1 and TRBJ2-7, with D unresolved. This CDR3 is built from 13 residues. The V gene's germline CDR1 is MNHNS and CDR2 SASEGT. V was pared by 6 bases and J by 6 bases, with 15 bases between. The CDR3 DNA follows: TGTGCCAGCAGCCAAGAAATGAGTTCCGAGCAGTACTTC. It specifies CASSQEMSSEQYF.

V usage is TRBV9 and J usage is TRBJ2-2; perhaps TRBD2 as D (7 bases). The CDR3 runs to 13 residues. The germline V gene has CDR1 SGDLS and CDR2 YYNGEE. The V and J ends lost 4 bases and 7 bases respectively, with 11 bases between them. This CDR3 is CASSTGGDGELFF. Written as DNA, the CDR3 is TGTGCCAGCAGCACGGGGGGCGACGGGGAGCTGTTTTTT.

V gene TRBV20-1 combines with J gene TRBJ2-2; D may be TRBD1 (5 bases). V was clipped by 0 bases and J by 5 bases, with 7 bases between them. CDR1 is DFQATT, CDR2 SNEGSKA, per germline (reference sequence). This CDR3 has 13 residues. DNA of the CDR3: TGCAGTGCTAGAGAAGCAGGGACCGGGGAGCTGTTTTTT. It translates to CSAREAGTGELFF.

This clone has a handful of counts. The chain joins TRBV6-2 or TRBV6-3 to TRBJ1-2; tentatively, D is TRBD1 (5 bases). This CDR3 is 16 amino acids long. CDR1 and CDR2 (germline): MNHEY, SVGEGT. The V end lost 4 bases, the J end lost 4 bases, and 19 bases lay between the germline ends. Here the CDR3 reads CASSSVEGTELYGYTF. CDR3 nucleotides: TGTGCCAGCAGTTCGGTAGAGGGGACCGAACTCTATGGCTACACCTTC.

This clone occurred many times. The chain is built from TRBV10-2 and TRBJ1-2; TRBD1 is a possible D gene (6 bases). CDR1 WSHSY and CDR2 SAAADI come from the germline V gene. The CDR3 loop spans 13 amino acids. V lost 1 base and J lost 8, with 11 bases in between. The CDR3 DNA follows: TGCGCCAGCAGTGAGTTTGGGGGCCCCGGCTACACCTTC. Its protein product is CASSEFGGPGYTF.

This chain links TRBV4-1 with TRBJ1-3, with a tentative D call TRBD1 (5 bases). V was trimmed by 4 bases and J by 2 bases, leaving 15 bases between them. The CDR3 consists of 16 residues. The germline CDR1 and CDR2 sequences are MGHRA and YSYEKL. CDR3 DNA sequence: TGCGCCAGCAGCCCGTTGACAGCCAGCCCTGGAAACACCATATATTTT. Translated, it gives CASSPLTASPGNTIYF.

This clone appeared a few times. This chain connects TRBV19 to TRBJ1-2; D may be TRBD1 (5 bases). This CDR3 is 15 amino acids long. Germline CDR1 reads LNHDA; CDR2 reads SQIVND (reference sequence). V was clipped by 5 bases and J by 2 bases, with 15 bases between them. In DNA form, the CDR3 reads TGTGCCAGTAGTGAGGCTCAGGGCCGAAACTATGGCTACACCTTC. Its translation: CASSEAQGRNYGYTF.

Ten or more counts support this clone. The chain links TRBV9 to TRBJ1-2; D is unclear. The germline V and J ends were trimmed by 0 bases and 2 bases, with 14 bases remaining between them. The CDR3 totals 16 residues. CDR1 SGDLS and CDR2 YYNGEE come from the germline V gene. CDR3 sequence (DNA): TGTGCCAGCAGCGTAGGCCCCACCGGAGAGAACTATGGCTACACCTTC. Protein product: CASSVGPTGENYGYTF.

This chain uses TRBV27 with TRBJ1-3; D is unclear. This CDR3 is 16 amino acids long. The V and J ends lost 0 bases and 0 bases respectively, with 9 bases between them. From germline, CDR1 is MNHEY and CDR2 SMNVEV (reference sequence). The CDR3 coding sequence is TGTGCCAGCAGTTTATCGCGGCCAGTCTCTGGAAACACCATATATTTT. It codes for CASSLSRPVSGNTIYF.

This clone was recorded many times. The J gene is TRBJ1-2, the V gene TRBV3-1, with D possibly matching TRBD1 (6 bases). CDR1 is LGHDT and CDR2 is YNNKEL in the germline V gene (reference sequence). The V gene lost 7 bases and the J gene lost 8 bases, with 14 bases spanning the gap. This CDR3 is 12 amino acids long. CDR3 region: CASTEGGIGYTF. The CDR3 bases are TGTGCCAGCACGGAGGGGGGGATCGGCTACACCTTC.

This clone has only a few counts. The chain has TRBV6-1 and TRBJ2-7; D possibly uses TRBD1 or TRBD2 (6 bases each). The CDR3 is 15 amino acids. V lost 3 bases to trimming and J lost 3 bases, with 15 bases between them. CDR1 and CDR2 (germline): MNHNS, SASEGT. This CDR3 is CASSDPGAAYYEQYF. CDR3 DNA: TGTGCCAGCAGTGACCCGGGGGCCGCCTACTACGAGCAGTACTTC.

Relative to its sample, this clone is medium-sized. V usage is TRBV11-2 and J usage is TRBJ2-3; D may be TRBD1 or TRBD2 (5 bases each). The CDR3 is made up of 17 amino acids. V dropped 0 bases and J dropped 0 bases, with 13 bases sitting between them. Germline lookup yields CDR1 SGHAT and CDR2 FQNNGV. The CDR3 nucleotides are TGTGCCAGCAGCTTAGACGTGGGGGTGACTAGCACAGATACGCAGTATTTT. Translating it yields CASSLDVGVTSTDTQYF.

Here the CDR3 DNA reads TGCAGTGCTAGACCCCGGGACAGATTCACCGGGGAGCTGTTTTTT. Amino acid sequence: CSARPRDRFTGELFF. V is TRBV20-1 and J is TRBJ2-2; TRBD1 matches 7 bases. Trimming cost V 2 bases and J 4 bases; bases outside gene matches: 7. CDR1 DFQATT and CDR2 SNEGSKA come from the germline V gene (reference sequence). CDR3 length: 15 amino acids.